The 26 T cell receptor beta chains in this list originate from one sample, sequenced in a study of blood T cell repertoires in COVID-19. The assay was immunoSEQ multiplex PCR, and TCRdb's table has in-frame clones only and misses some. The sample lists about 170,000 clones, under 80% seen once, with approximately 3% in the top ten. The sample taken for sequencing was peripheral blood. The source of these receptors is a man in his 70s with acute or convalescent COVID-19.

The CDR3 sequence: CASSPFVQGVTEAFF. CDR3 DNA sequence: TGTGCCAGCAGTCCCTTTGTCCAAGGGGTTACTGAAGCTTTCTTT. The chain has TRBV6-5 and TRBJ1-1; the D gene is possibly TRBD1 (5 bases). V was shortened by 5 bases and J by 5 bases, with 18 bases between the two germline ends. This CDR3 contains 15 residues. The germline gives CDR1 MNHEY, CDR2 SVGAGI.

There are a few counts of this clone. The genes are TRBV11-1 and TRBJ2-1; D gene unclear. Between the trimmed V and J ends, which lost 1 base and 2 bases, there was a span of 9 bases. This CDR3 is built from 15 residues. The germline V gene has CDR1 SGHAT and CDR2 FQDESV (reference sequence). The CDR3 coding sequence is TGTGCCAGCAGCTTAGATCTCGCTACCTACAATGAGCAGTTCTTC. Amino acids: CASSLDLATYNEQFF. The full variable domain, with the rest looked up from reference TRBV11-1 and TRBJ2-1, is EAEVAQSPRYKITEKSQAVAFWCDPISGHATLYWYRQILGQGPELLVQFQDESVVDDSQLPKDRFSAERLKGVDSTLKIQPAELGDSAMYLCASSLDLATYNEQFFGPGTRLTVL.

This chain connects TRBV19 to TRBJ2-7; maybe TRBD1 (5 bases). Trimming pared 4 bases from V and 2 bases from J, leaving 18 bases between. Germline V lookup: CDR1 LNHDA, CDR2 SQIVND (reference sequence). The CDR3 is made up of 16 amino acids. The CDR3 region has the DNA TGTGCCAGTAGTAGCGATTTGGACAACCGCCCCTACGAGCAGTACTTC. Its translation is CASSSDLDNRPYEQYF. Full variable domain (missing parts from reference TRBV19 and TRBJ2-7): DGGITQSPKYLFRKEGQNVTLSCEQNLNHDAMYWYRQDPGQGLRLIYYSQIVNDFQKGDIAEGYSVSREKKESFPLTVTSAQKNPTAFYLCASSSDLDNRPYEQYFGPGTRLTVT.

This clone was recorded once. This chain joins TRBV6-4 and TRBJ2-1; D gene uncertain. With 3 bases removed from V and 5 bases from J, the gap between germline ends came to 14 bases. This CDR3 spans 15 amino acids. The germline V gene encodes CDR1 MRHNA and CDR2 SNTAGT. The CDR3 here is CASSDGGSLDNEQFF. The DNA of the CDR3 is TGTGCCAGCAGTGATGGCGGTTCCTTGGACAATGAGCAGTTCTTC.

The chain has TRBV7-3 and TRBJ2-1; 10 bases align to TRBD2. Unmatched junction bases numbered 7, after V lost 4 bases and J lost 4 bases. The CDR3 spans 16 residues. The germline CDR1 and CDR2 sequences are SGHTA and FQGTGA. This CDR3 is CASSSWAAGGYNEQFF. CDR3 DNA: TGTGCCAGCAGCTCATGGGCAGCGGGAGGGTACAATGAGCAGTTCTTC.

The chain recombines TRBV2 with TRBJ2-5, with 7 bases matching TRBD1. The germline CDR1 and CDR2 sequences are SNHLY and FYNNEI. The CDR3 has 17 residues. Losses at the gene ends were 3 bases for V and 4 bases for J; bases not matched to a gene: 14. DNA for the CDR3: TGTGCCAGCAGTGAGACCGACAGGGTTTCAGCCCTAGAGACCCAGTACTTC. Its protein product is CASSETDRVSALETQYF.

This sequence joins TRBV6-5 and TRBJ2-7; 7 bases align to TRBD1. Germline assignment: CDR1 MNHEY and CDR2 SVGAGI. The trim removed 0 bases at V and 3 bases at J, leaving 5 bases unmatched. This CDR3 is 15 amino acids long. The CDR3 loop is CASSYSAGGDYEQYF. CDR3 in DNA: TGTGCCAGCAGTTACTCCGCAGGGGGAGACTACGAGCAGTACTTC.

The chain uses TRBV12-5 and TRBJ1-1; 8 bases are a match to TRBD1. V lost 4 bases to trimming and J lost 0 bases; unmatched junction nucleotides: 10. Germline CDR1 and CDR2: LGHNT and FRNRAP. CDR3 length: 17 amino acids. The CDR3 here is CASGSGGQGGLNTEAFF. The CDR3 coding sequence is TGTGCTAGTGGTTCCGGCGGACAGGGAGGTTTGAACACTGAAGCTTTCTTT.

The chain is built from TRBV6-2 or TRBV6-3 and TRBJ2-4; 12 positions agree with TRBD2. CDR1 is MNHEY, CDR2 SVGEGT, per germline. The ends lost 2 bases at V and 5 bases at J; junction bases unmatched: 7. This CDR3 has 17 amino acids. The CDR3 DNA reads TGTGCCAGCAGTTACCGACTAGCGGGAGATCGCGAAAACATTCAGTACTTC. Its protein is CASSYRLAGDRENIQYF.

CDR3 DNA sequence: TGTGCCAGTATGATGGCAGGCCCAGGGACTAATGAAAAACTGTTTTTT. This translates into CASMMAGPGTNEKLFF. The rearrangement joins TRBV19 to TRBJ1-4; perhaps TRBD1 as D (5 bases). The V gene's germline CDR1 is LNHDA and CDR2 SQIVND (reference sequence). This CDR3 is 16 amino acids long. With 7 bases removed from V and 2 bases from J, the gap between germline ends came to 17 bases.

The chain carries TRBV7-2 and TRBJ2-6; TRBD1 aligns across 10 bases. The junction had 5 bases not matched to a gene; V was cut back by 5 bases and J by 4 bases. Germline CDR1 reads SGHTA; CDR2 reads FQGNSA. This CDR3 has 16 residues. For the CDR3, the DNA is TGTGCCAGCAGCGTTCGACAGGGGGCCGGGGCCAACGTCCTGACTTTC. Translation: CASSVRQGAGANVLTF.

This sequence joins TRBV3-1 (or the pseudogene TRBV3-2) and TRBJ1-6; the D gene is possibly TRBD1 (5 bases). Germline V gene lookup returns CDR1 LGHDT and CDR2 YNNKEL (reference sequence). CDR3 length: 15 residues. With 2 bases removed from V and 7 bases from J, the gap between germline ends came to 12 bases. The CDR3 coding sequence is TGTGCCAGCAGCCAATCTCAGGGTGGGAATTCACCCCTCCACTTT. Encoded protein: CASSQSQGGNSPLHF.

This clone turned up a few times. The chain employs TRBV25-1 and TRBJ2-7, with 7 nucleotides matching TRBD1. Germline trimming cut 2 bases from V and 5 bases from J; bases unmatched to any gene: 6. The CDR3 runs 14 residues. Germline lookup yields CDR1 MGHDK and CDR2 SYGVNS. CDR3 sequence: CASSEQTGVDEQYF. CDR3 DNA: TGTGCCAGCAGTGAACAAACAGGGGTGGACGAGCAGTACTTC.

J is TRBJ2-1 and V is TRBV6-5; a possible D gene is TRBD2 (6 bases). The length of the CDR3 is 12 residues. Trimming cost V 9 bases and J 8 bases, with 14 bases left between them. The germline V gene has CDR1 MNHEY and CDR2 SVGAGI. Here the CDR3 reads CASGAGIHEQFF. The CDR3 DNA follows: TGTGCCAGTGGGGCGGGGATCCATGAGCAGTTCTTC.

The chain links TRBV2 to TRBJ1-2; D remains ambiguous. The CDR3 sequence is 12 residues long. The germline gives CDR1 SNHLY, CDR2 FYNNEI. The ends were cut back, 5 bases at V and 2 bases at J, with 6 bases in the middle. CDR3 bases: TGTGCCAGCAGTCCACAGAACTATGGCTACACCTTC. This translates into CASSPQNYGYTF.

This chain joins TRBV5-4 and TRBJ1-2, with TRBD1 matching over 9 bases. Germline V gene sequence: CDR1 SGHNT, CDR2 YYREEE (reference sequence). The CDR3 runs 16 residues. The J segment lost 4 bases and the V segment lost 3 bases, leaving 10 bases of the junction unmatched. In nucleotides, the CDR3 is TGTGCCAGCAGCTCATCGGGACAGGGAGATTCCTATGGCTACACCTTC. Translation gives CASSSSGQGDSYGYTF.

This sequence joins TRBV19 and TRBJ1-2; D is perhaps TRBD1 (6 bases). Germline V gene data show CDR1 as LNHDA and CDR2 as SQIVND (reference sequence). The CDR3 sequence is 15 residues long. Trimming shortened V by 4 bases and J by 0 bases, and 12 bases separated the two germline ends. This CDR3 reads CASSTGTHTNYGYTF. Here the CDR3 DNA reads TGTGCCAGTAGTACGGGGACACATACTAACTATGGCTACACCTTC.

The chain uses TRBV2 and TRBJ2-2, with TRBD2 matching over 16 bases. The CDR3 spans 16 residues. Germline CDR1 reads SNHLY; CDR2 reads FYNNEI. The junction had 5 bases not matched to a gene; V was cut back by 10 bases and J by 3 bases. CDR3 in DNA: TGTGCCACCGGGACTAGCGGGGGGGCCTACACCGGGGAGCTGTTTTTT. Residues: CATGTSGGAYTGELFF.

This clone was recorded once. The V call is TRBV21-1, the J call TRBJ2-2; the D segment call TRBD2 is taken from the table without a DNA check. TRBV21-1 is designated a pseudogene. CDR3 size: 17 residues. CDR3 region: CASSMEGTSGTGGELFF. CDR3 DNA sequence: TGTGCCAGCAGCATGGAGGGGACTAGCGGGACGGGCGGGGAGCTGTTTTTT.

The rearrangement joins TRBV19 to TRBJ2-7; 10 nucleotides match TRBD2. Germline CDR1 LNHDA, CDR2 SQIVND (reference sequence). CDR3 length equals 16 residues. Trimming removed 0 bases from V and 0 bases from J; junction bases left unmatched: 2. The CDR3 loop is CASSIDPSGSSYEQYF. The CDR3 nucleotides read TGTGCCAGTAGTATAGATCCTAGCGGGAGCTCCTACGAGCAGTACTTC.

This chain links TRBV5-6 with TRBJ1-2; 7 bases are a match to TRBD1. V was pared by 0 bases and J by 7 bases, with 3 bases of the junction left unmatched. Germline V gene data show CDR1 as SGHDT and CDR2 as YYEEEE. The CDR3 totals 13 residues. The CDR3: CASSLAAGGGYTF. CDR3 sequence (DNA): TGTGCCAGCAGCTTGGCGGCAGGGGGTGGCTACACCTTC.

This chain uses TRBV7-9 with TRBJ2-7, with 10 positions matching TRBD1. With V trimmed by 5 bases and J by 7 bases, 8 bases remained unmatched. This CDR3 region has 14 residues. Germline V gene sequence: CDR1 SEHNR, CDR2 FQNEAQ (reference sequence). In DNA form, the CDR3 reads TGTGCCAGCAGCCAGGGACAGGGGTTTGGAGAGCAGTACTTC. As protein: CASSQGQGFGEQYF.

The chain combines TRBV5-1 with TRBJ2-7; 9 nucleotides line up with TRBD1. The trim removed 4 bases at V and 4 bases at J, leaving 9 bases unmatched. The CDR3 has 15 residues. Germline lookup yields CDR1 SGHRS and CDR2 YFSETQ. DNA of the CDR3: TGCGCCAGCAGCCGACAGGGGGAGCTGGCTTACGAGCAGTACTTC. The encoded protein is CASSRQGELAYEQYF.

The chain carries TRBV7-6 and TRBJ2-3; D possibly corresponds to TRBD1 (6 bases). The V gene's germline CDR1 is SGHVS and CDR2 FNYEAQ. V lost 4 bases to trimming and J lost 4 bases, with 12 bases between them. This CDR3 has 14 amino acids. The DNA for the CDR3 is TGTGCCAGCAGCTCCCGCCAGGGGCCAGATACGCAGTATTTT. It is translated as CASSSRQGPDTQYF.

This clone was counted only a few times. The genes are TRBV6-1 and TRBJ1-2; D is undetermined. Germline CDR1 MNHNS, CDR2 SASEGT. Trimming took off 2 bases at V and 2 bases at J, with 12 bases between the two ends. The CDR3 consists of 15 residues. In DNA, the CDR3 is TGTGCCAGCAGTGAATCGTACGGGTCCAACTATGGCTACACCTTC. Translating it yields CASSESYGSNYGYTF.

At least ten counts were recorded for this clone. The CDR3 is CASSLSGGANYGYTF. The CDR3 region has the DNA TGTGCCAGCAGCTTGAGTGGAGGGGCTAACTATGGCTACACCTTC. This sequence joins TRBV5-5 and TRBJ1-2, with D possibly TRBD1 on 5 matching bases. The germline V gene has CDR1 SGHKS and CDR2 YYEKEE (reference sequence). The CDR3 is made up of 15 amino acids. Trimming removed 1 base at V and 0 bases at J, with 10 bases between.